The source of this T cell receptor (beta chain) is a study of follicular helper T cells after annual influenza vaccination. Study-wide context: Some donors were sampled over the 2013-2014, 2014-2015 and 2015-2016 vaccinations. Study findings and constraints: Day 7 ICOS+CD38+ clones later appeared mostly in ICOS-CD38- cTfh. ICOS+CD38+ cTfh clonality tracked population frequency, and its change tracked circulating plasmablast change.

Comment on this clone: Its specificity is not known.

The time point here: 2014-2015 season, 7 days after vaccination. Non-naive CD4+CXCR5+PD-1+ cTfh were sorted into ICOS+CD38+ and ICOS-CD38- fractions. Libraries were prepared by immunoSEQ multiplex PCR; TCRdb keeps only in-frame clonotypes and omits some of them. The repertoire holds about 15,000 clones, with around 84% as singletons. Germline CDR1 and CDR2: MNHNY and SVGAGI (reference sequence). This CDR3 comprises 15 residues. J was trimmed by 5 bases and V by 8 bases; bases with no gene match: 12. Here the sequenced sample was CXCR5+ CD38- circulating T follicular helper cells from blood, taken 7 days after influenza vaccination. Subset noted: circulating Tfh, non-naive CD4+CXCR5+PD-1+ (ICOS+CD38+ or ICOS-CD38-). This sequence was found in an adult who received the influenza vaccine. The chain carries TRBV6-6 and TRBJ2-7; 10 nucleotides align to TRBD1. The CDR3 sequence: CASRRVGTGVNEQYF. The CDR3 DNA sequence: TGTGCCAGCCGACGGGTCGGGACAGGGGTCAACGAGCAGTACTTC.